Listed below are T cell receptor beta chains from one sample, sequenced in a study of blood T cell repertoires in COVID-19. The table came from immunoSEQ multiplex PCR; TCRdb's copy has only in-frame clones and leaves some out. The repertoire consists of about 30,000 clones, with about 87% occurring once and the leading ten covering around 14%. The sequencing input was peripheral blood. The receptors stem from a man in his 60s with active COVID-19. The CDR3 runs from the conserved cysteine through the conserved F or W. D genes are given only for firm matches. Clone size is stated in some rows and not others, as once, few, many or a class when expanded.

j_gene: TRBJ2-3
v_gene: TRBV5-4
abundance: .
d_gene: .
CDR3aa: CASSQMLQPGNTQYF
CDR3nt: TGTGCCAGCAGCCAGATGCTGCAGCCGGGGAATACGCAGTATTTT

j_gene: TRBJ1-5
v_gene: TRBV10-2
abundance: .
d_gene: TRBD1
CDR3aa: CASSEGTAGVRNQPQHF
CDR3nt: TGCGCCAGCAGTGAGGGGACAGCAGGGGTGCGCAATCAGCCCCAGCATTTT

j_gene: TRBJ2-3
v_gene: TRBV4-1
abundance: .
d_gene: .
CDR3aa: CASSQDRGGSTDTQYF
CDR3nt: TGCGCCAGCAGCCAAGATAGGGGGGGTAGCACAGATACGCAGTATTTT

j_gene: TRBJ2-7
v_gene: TRBV7-8
abundance: .
d_gene: TRBD2
CDR3aa: CASSPGLAAYEQYF
CDR3nt: TGTGCCAGCAGCCCAGGACTAGCGGCCTACGAGCAGTACTTC

j_gene: TRBJ2-1
v_gene: TRBV19
abundance: .
d_gene: .
CDR3aa: CASSRESGTSSYNEQFF
CDR3nt: TGTGCCAGTAGTAGGGAGTCGGGCACCAGCTCCTACAATGAGCAGTTCTTC

j_gene: TRBJ2-2
v_gene: TRBV28
abundance: .
d_gene: .
CDR3aa: CASSLYRDTGELFF
CDR3nt: TGTGCCAGCAGTTTATACAGAGACACCGGGGAGCTGTTTTTT

j_gene: TRBJ2-2
v_gene: TRBV5-5
abundance: .
d_gene: TRBD2
CDR3aa: CASSLSGTSGQRTGELFF
CDR3nt: TGTGCCAGCAGCTTATCTGGGACTAGCGGCCAAAGAACTGGGGAGCTGTTTTTT

j_gene: TRBJ2-4
v_gene: TRBV19
abundance: once
d_gene: TRBD1
CDR3aa: CASSKDRGLAKNIQYF
CDR3nt: TGTGCCAGTAGTAAGGACAGGGGTCTAGCCAAAAACATTCAGTACTTC

j_gene: TRBJ2-7
v_gene: TRBV19
abundance: few
d_gene: .
CDR3aa: CASSSALSYEQYF
CDR3nt: TGTGCCAGTAGTAGCGCACTCTCCTACGAGCAGTACTTC

j_gene: TRBJ2-5
v_gene: TRBV15
abundance: .
d_gene: .
CDR3aa: CATSLYSRETQYF
CDR3nt: TGTGCCACCAGCCTTTACAGCAGGGAGACCCAGTACTTC

j_gene: TRBJ2-7
v_gene: TRBV7-8
abundance: .
d_gene: .
CDR3aa: CASSLAWGKGYEQYF
CDR3nt: TGTGCCAGCAGCTTAGCTTGGGGAAAGGGGTACGAGCAGTACTTC

j_gene: TRBJ2-7
v_gene: TRBV20-1
abundance: .
d_gene: .
CDR3aa: CSAIEAGKLYEQYF
CDR3nt: TGCAGTGCTATTGAGGCGGGTAAACTCTACGAGCAGTACTTC

j_gene: TRBJ2-1
v_gene: TRBV7-9
abundance: .
d_gene: .
CDR3aa: CASSLLDRGYNEQFF
CDR3nt: TGTGCCAGCAGCTTGCTGGACCGAGGGTACAATGAGCAGTTCTTC

j_gene: TRBJ2-1
v_gene: TRBV4-1
abundance: .
d_gene: .
CDR3aa: CASSQAKVGSYNEQFF
CDR3nt: TGCGCCAGCAGCCAAGCTAAAGTCGGGTCCTACAATGAGCAGTTCTTC

j_gene: TRBJ2-3
v_gene: TRBV9
abundance: .
d_gene: .
CDR3aa: CASSVRVVDTQYF
CDR3nt: TGTGCCAGCAGCGTACGGGTTGTGGATACGCAGTATTTT

j_gene: TRBJ1-6
v_gene: TRBV6-5
abundance: .
d_gene: TRBD1
CDR3aa: CASSYSSRGRNSPLHF
CDR3nt: TGTGCCAGCAGTTACTCGTCCAGGGGGCGTAATTCACCCCTCCACTTT

j_gene: TRBJ1-1
v_gene: TRBV18
abundance: .
d_gene: .
CDR3aa: CASFTTALPEAFF
CDR3nt: TGTGCCAGCTTCACGACAGCGTTGCCTGAAGCTTTCTTT

j_gene: TRBJ1-1
v_gene: TRBV30
abundance: .
d_gene: .
CDR3aa: CAWRGTRGNTEAFF
CDR3nt: TGTGCCTGGAGGGGGACCAGGGGGAACACTGAAGCTTTCTTT

j_gene: TRBJ2-7
v_gene: TRBV7-6
abundance: .
d_gene: .
CDR3aa: CASSSQTGTPYEQYF
CDR3nt: TGTGCCAGCAGCTCTCAAACAGGGACCCCATACGAGCAGTACTTC